These T cell receptor beta chains were read from a single sample in a study of T cells in Graves' hyperthyroidism and ophthalmopathy. Using its own MiXCR run on the multiplex PCR reads, TCRdb lists one record per CDR3 protein. Of hundreds of thousands of distinct CDR3 sequences listed, 30% to 40% are singletons. The sequenced sample consisted of blood. These receptors were taken from a woman aged 40 to 49 with Graves' hyperthyroidism. Each CDR3 is given with its conserved first and last residue. D genes are given only for firm matches. Where a row states a size, it is once, few, many or the class of an expanded clone; other rows omit it.

d_call,clone_size,v_call,j_call,cdr3_nt,cdr3_aa
NA,few,TRBV10-3,TRBJ1-1,TGTGCCAGCAGACGGACGGCTGAAGCTTTCTTT,CASRRTAEAFF
NA,few,TRBV6-6,TRBJ1-6,TGTGCCAGCAGAACCGACGGTGCAGCCTATAATTCACCCCTCCACTTT,CASRTDGAAYNSPLHF
NA,few,TRBV18,TRBJ2-5,TGTGCCAGCTCACCATACGCTCTACGCCAAGAGACCCAGTACTTC,CASSPYALRQETQYF
NA,NA,TRBV10-2,TRBJ1-1,TGCGCCAGCAGTGAGGGGTACGAAGCTTTCTTT,CASSEGYEAFF
NA,NA,TRBV19,TRBJ2-2,TGTGCCAGTAACGAGGGGGGTCCCTACACCGGGGAGCTGTTTTTT,CASNEGGPYTGELFF
TRBD1,NA,TRBV10-1,TRBJ2-5,TGCGCCAGCAGTGAGCCGCAGACAGGGGGCGTAGAGACCCAGTACTTC,CASSEPQTGGVETQYF
NA,NA,TRBV4-3,TRBJ2-5,TGCGCCAGCAGCCAAGGGGGAGTAGTTCGACTAGGTCCAGAGACCCAGTACTTC,CASSQGGVVRLGPETQYF
NA,many,TRBV12-3/TRBV12-4,TRBJ1-5,TGTGCCAGCAGTTTAAGAGTCAATCAGCCCCAGCATTTT,CASSLRVNQPQHF
NA,NA,TRBV6-5,TRBJ1-2,TGTGCCAGCAGTTACTCCCCCGCTCAGGGGACAAACTATGGCTACACCTTC,CASSYSPAQGTNYGYTF
NA,few,TRBV19,TRBJ2-2,TGTGCCAGTAACGGTGGAGAGACAAGGGGCACCGGGGAGCTGTTTTTT,CASNGGETRGTGELFF
TRBD1,many,TRBV7-9,TRBJ1-1,TGTGCCAGCAGCTTTGTTCAGGGGACAGACATGAACACTGAAGCTTTCTTT,CASSFVQGTDMNTEAFF
NA,few,TRBV19,TRBJ1-1,TGTGCCAGTAGTACTGACAGGTGGAACACTGAAGCTTTCTTT,CASSTDRWNTEAFF
NA,many,TRBV24-1,TRBJ1-2,TGTGCCACCAGTGATTTGTCGCAGGTCTATGGCTACACCTTC,CATSDLSQVYGYTF
TRBD1,NA,TRBV9,TRBJ2-7,TGTGCCACCCATCGGGGACAGTCCTACGAGCAGTACTTC,CATHRGQSYEQYF
TRBD2,few,TRBV2,TRBJ2-5,TGTGCCAGCAGTGAATTAGCGGGGGAGCAGCAGGAGACCCAGTACTTC,CASSELAGEQQETQYF
NA,NA,TRBV10-3,TRBJ1-2,TGTGCCATCAGTGAGTCAAGGCCTGGAAGCCAAGGTGGGGGGACCGGGACACCTAACTATGGCTACACCTTC,CAISESRPGSQGGGTGTPNYGYTF
NA,NA,TRBV29-1,TRBJ1-2,TGCAGCGTTGAAGATCGGGACGGGAGGAACTATGACTACACCTTC,CSVEDRDGRNYDYTF
NA,NA,TRBV18,TRBJ1-1,TGTGCCAGCTCACCAGTAGGGTACTACACTGAAGCTTTCTTT,CASSPVGYYTEAFF
NA,many,TRBV7-8,TRBJ1-5,TGTGCCAGCAGCTTCCTAGATCAGCCCCAGCATTTT,CASSFLDQPQHF
TRBD1,NA,TRBV10-3,TRBJ1-5,TGTGCCAGCAGGGGGGTACAGGGTGTTGGCAATCAGCCCCAGCATTTT,CASRGVQGVGNQPQHF
NA,many,TRBV7-2,TRBJ2-7,TGTGCCAGCGCACCCCCGGGGGTTTTGAACGAGCAGTACTTC,CASAPPGVLNEQYF
TRBD1,many,TRBV6-2/TRBV6-3,TRBJ1-1,TGTGCCAGCGAAGCGGGACAGGGGATTGGAAACACTGAAGCTTTCTTT,CASEAGQGIGNTEAFF
TRBD1,many,TRBV5-8,TRBJ1-1,TGTGCCAGCAGCAAGGACAGGGAGGAAAGGAAAGCTTTCTTT,CASSKDREERKAFF
NA,NA,TRBV24-1,TRBJ1-1,TGTGCCACCGATGCTGGGCAGGGAAACACTGAAGCTTTCTTT,CATDAGQGNTEAFF
NA,NA,TRBV29-1,TRBJ2-3,TGCAGCGTTATTGCACCTCACGTCGATACGCAGTATTTT,CSVIAPHVDTQYF
TRBD2,many,TRBV7-2,TRBJ2-7,TGTGCCAGCAGCTCCCGGTGGGGGGGATCCTACGAGCAGTACTTC,CASSSRWGGSYEQYF
NA,NA,TRBV6-2/TRBV6-3,TRBJ2-6,TGTGCCAGCAGTTCCCGGGCCACACGGCCGGCCAACGTCCTGACTTTC,CASSSRATRPANVLTF
NA,few,TRBV19,TRBJ2-2,TGTGCCAGTAGTATAGTTGGCGGGGCGCCGTTCGCCGGGGAGCTGTTTTTT,CASSIVGGAPFAGELFF
NA,many,TRBV29-1,TRBJ2-7,TGCAGCGTTGTCGGGCGACAGACTTCCTCCTACGAGCAGTACTTC,CSVVGRQTSSYEQYF
NA,NA,TRBV6-5,TRBJ1-1,TGTGCCAGCAGTTACTCTACCCAATGGACTGAAGCTTTCTTT,CASSYSTQWTEAFF
NA,few,TRBV28,TRBJ2-5,TGTGCCGGGGGGACATCCTACCAAGAGACCCAGTACTTC,CAGGTSYQETQYF
NA,few,TRBV12-3/TRBV12-4,TRBJ2-2,TGTGCCAGCAGTCCTCTACTCGGGGTGAAGACCGGGGAGCTGTTTTTT,CASSPLLGVKTGELFF
NA,few,TRBV4-3,TRBJ2-2,TGCGCCAGCAGCTCGAGCGGATATCGGACCGGGGAGCTGTTTTTT,CASSSSGYRTGELFF
NA,many,TRBV19,TRBJ1-6,TGTGCCAGTACCACAGGCCGGGGGACCAATTCACCCCTCCACTTT,CASTTGRGTNSPLHF
TRBD1,NA,TRBV12-3/TRBV12-4,TRBJ1-4,TGTGCCAGCAGTTTTGCGGCAGGGGGCCATGAAAAACTGTTTTTT,CASSFAAGGHEKLFF
TRBD1,many,TRBV9,TRBJ1-5,TGTGCCAGCAGCGTCACCGGGACAGGCAATCAGCCCCAGCATTTT,CASSVTGTGNQPQHF
TRBD1,few,TRBV7-2,TRBJ1-1,TGTGCCAGCAGTTTATACCCCGGGACAGCGCAAGTGAACACTGAAGCTTTCTTT,CASSLYPGTAQVNTEAFF
NA,many,TRBV7-9,TRBJ2-7,TGTGCCAGCAGCTTGAGGTTGTACGAGCAGTACTTC,CASSLRLYEQYF
NA,many,TRBV20-1,TRBJ1-5,TGCAGTGCCACACAACCGGATCAGCCCCAGCATTTT,CSATQPDQPQHF
NA,NA,TRBV7-2,TRBJ2-5,TGTGCCAGCAGTTTCGTCCGTCGGAGTTTAGGGGAGACCCAGTACTTC,CASSFVRRSLGETQYF
TRBD1,many,TRBV7-9,TRBJ1-1,TGTGCCAGCACAGATCAGGGACAGGGAGGTGGCGCTTTCTTT,CASTDQGQGGGAFF
NA,NA,TRBV6-5,TRBJ1-5,TGTGCCAGCAGGCCACGAACTGGCAATCAGCCCCAGCATTTT,CASRPRTGNQPQHF
NA,many,TRBV7-2,TRBJ1-5,TGTGCCAGCAGCCGCTCCCCGGGTCAGCCCCAGCATTTT,CASSRSPGQPQHF
NA,NA,TRBV30,TRBJ1-2,TGTGCCTGGAGTACGGGGTCGAGCGGCTACACCTTC,CAWSTGSSGYTF
NA,NA,TRBV20-1,TRBJ2-2,TGCAGTGCTAGTAGCACGAACACCGGGGAGCTGTTTTTT,CSASSTNTGELFF
NA,NA,TRBV9,TRBJ2-5,TGTGCCAGCAGCGTCTGGGACACGACCCAAGAGACCCAGTACTTC,CASSVWDTTQETQYF
TRBD1,few,TRBV19,TRBJ1-1,TGTGCCAGTAGTAAAACGGGACAGAGTTTGAACACTGAAGCTTTCTTT,CASSKTGQSLNTEAFF
NA,NA,TRBV11-2,TRBJ1-4,TGTGCCAGCAGCTTAGCCGAGGTGCCCCTCGAAAAACTGTTTTTT,CASSLAEVPLEKLFF
NA,NA,TRBV4-3,TRBJ1-5,TGCGCCAGCAGCCAAGATAACCTAGATAGCAATCAGCCCCAGCATTTT,CASSQDNLDSNQPQHF